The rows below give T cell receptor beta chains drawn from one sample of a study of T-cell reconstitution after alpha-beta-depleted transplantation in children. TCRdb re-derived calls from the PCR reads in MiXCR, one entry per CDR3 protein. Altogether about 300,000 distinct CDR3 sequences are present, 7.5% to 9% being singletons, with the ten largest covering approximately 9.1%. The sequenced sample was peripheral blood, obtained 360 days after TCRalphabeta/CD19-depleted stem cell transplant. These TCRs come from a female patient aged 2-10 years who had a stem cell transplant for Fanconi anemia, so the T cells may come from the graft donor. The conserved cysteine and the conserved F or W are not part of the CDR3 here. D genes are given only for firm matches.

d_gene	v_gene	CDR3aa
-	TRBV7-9	ASSRSAETQY
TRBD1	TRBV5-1	ASSSLRRQGAFGYT
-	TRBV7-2	ASSLDRRNEKLF
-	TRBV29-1	SVGGAPSRTEAF
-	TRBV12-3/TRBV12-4	ASSLFGALRAEAF
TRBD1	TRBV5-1	ASSLADRVPYGYT
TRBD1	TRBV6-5	ASSYWAGGRSNTEAF
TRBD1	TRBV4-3	ASSQVRGRRTEAF
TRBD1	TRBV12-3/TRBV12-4	ASNRFRTGTSYDGYT
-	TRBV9	ASSRTPRGVGANTGELF
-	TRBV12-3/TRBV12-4	ASSFSNTIY
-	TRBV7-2	ASSLAFGGLVRDTQY
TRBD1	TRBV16	ASSQIRQGAGQPQH
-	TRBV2	ASSVIGFSNQPQH
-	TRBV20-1	SGDPNRAEGGYT
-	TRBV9	ASSGGMGQPQH
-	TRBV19	ASSIDQGYGYT
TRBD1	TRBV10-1	ASSERQGRGNIQY
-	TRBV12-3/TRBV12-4	ASSLSETGELF
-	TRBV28	ASSLTGQPSGANVLT
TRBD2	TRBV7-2	ASSLGRGGNTGELF
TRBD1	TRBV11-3	ASSSRTGLTDTQY
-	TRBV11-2	ASSKEWGLRGEAF
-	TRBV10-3	AISWGQGIGEKLF
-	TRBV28	ASSPVDSFINTEAF
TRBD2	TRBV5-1	ASSLPLAGGTGELF